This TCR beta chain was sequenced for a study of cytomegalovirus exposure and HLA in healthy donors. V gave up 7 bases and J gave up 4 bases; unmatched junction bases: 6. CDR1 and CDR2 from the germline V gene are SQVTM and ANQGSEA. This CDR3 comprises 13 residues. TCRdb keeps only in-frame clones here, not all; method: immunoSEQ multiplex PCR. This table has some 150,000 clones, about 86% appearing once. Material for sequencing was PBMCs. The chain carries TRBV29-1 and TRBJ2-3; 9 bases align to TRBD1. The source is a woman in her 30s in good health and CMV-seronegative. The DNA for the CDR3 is TGCAGCGCTACAGGGGGCCTGGCAGATACGCAGTATTTT. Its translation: CSATGGLADTQYF.